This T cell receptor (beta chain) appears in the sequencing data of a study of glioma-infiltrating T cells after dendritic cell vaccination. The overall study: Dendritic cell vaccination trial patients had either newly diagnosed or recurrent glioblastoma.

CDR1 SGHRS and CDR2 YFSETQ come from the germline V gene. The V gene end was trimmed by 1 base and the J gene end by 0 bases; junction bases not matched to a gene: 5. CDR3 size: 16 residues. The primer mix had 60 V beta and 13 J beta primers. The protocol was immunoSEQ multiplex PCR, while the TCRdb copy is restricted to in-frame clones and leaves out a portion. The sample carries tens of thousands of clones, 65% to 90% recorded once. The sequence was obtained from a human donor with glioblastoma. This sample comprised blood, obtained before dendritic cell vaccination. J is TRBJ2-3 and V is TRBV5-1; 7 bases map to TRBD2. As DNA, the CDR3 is TGCGCCAGCAGCTTGTTCGGGGGGTCGAGCACAGATACGCAGTATTTT. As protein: CASSLFGGSSTDTQYF.